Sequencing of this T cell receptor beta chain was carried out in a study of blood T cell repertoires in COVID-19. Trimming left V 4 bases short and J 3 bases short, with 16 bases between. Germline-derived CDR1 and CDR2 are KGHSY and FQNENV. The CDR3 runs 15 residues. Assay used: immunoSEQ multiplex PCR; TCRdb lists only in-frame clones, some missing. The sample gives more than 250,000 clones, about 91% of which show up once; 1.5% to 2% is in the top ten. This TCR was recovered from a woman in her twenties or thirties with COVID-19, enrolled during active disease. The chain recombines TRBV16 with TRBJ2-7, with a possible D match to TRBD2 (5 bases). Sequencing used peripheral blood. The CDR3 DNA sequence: TGTGCCAGCAGCCCCCCCACCGGAGGCAGCTACGAGCAGTACTTC. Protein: CASSPPTGGSYEQYF.